Presented here are 2 T cell receptor beta chains from one specimen sequenced in a study of blood T cell repertoires in COVID-19. Here immunoSEQ multiplex PCR was the method, and the copy in TCRdb shows in-frame clones only, minus some. In the table there are 150,000 to 200,000 clones, 85% to 95% of which are singletons. The sample was peripheral blood. The receptors stem from a woman between 50 and 59 years old with acute or convalescent COVID-19.

V and J are TRBV24-1 and TRBJ2-1; D remains unclear. Germline assignment: CDR1 KGHDR and CDR2 SFDVKD. V gave up 10 bases and J gave up 3 bases, with 12 bases separating them. The CDR3 is made up of 13 amino acids. CDR3 amino acids: CATSTPGYNEQFF. DNA for the CDR3: TGTGCCACGTCGACTCCGGGCTACAATGAGCAGTTCTTC.

The gene calls are TRBV7-2 and TRBJ1-1; D unresolved. Trimming removed 1 base at V and 0 bases at J, with 6 bases between. This CDR3 is 14 amino acids long. The germline CDR1 and CDR2 sequences are SGHTA and FQGNSA. The CDR3 protein is CASSLGGLNTEAFF. CDR3 nucleotides: TGTGCCAGCAGCTTAGGAGGGCTGAACACTGAAGCTTTCTTT.